The clone carrying this T cell receptor beta chain was observed many times. The antigen remains undetermined. For TCRbeta, the library was prepared with unique molecular identifiers. TCRdb fed the PCR reads into MiXCR, producing one record per CDR3 protein. The table has about 260,000 distinct CDR3 sequences, 6.5% to 9% seen once. This sample was included in a study of T-cell reconstitution after alpha-beta-depleted transplantation in children. Study-level points and caveats: Alpha-beta T cells about two months after transplant reportedly derived from several hundred expanded graft clones. T-cell numbers and diversity, one year after transplant, stemmed largely from T cells that were newly produced. Some patients' high day-60 TCRbeta diversity was traced to surviving recipient T cells and thymic progenitors.

Germline CDR1 reads DFQATT; CDR2 reads SNEGSKA (reference sequence). With 4 bases removed from V and 5 bases from J, the gap between germline ends came to 12 bases. The CDR3 covers 13 residues. The clonotype originates from a male patient younger than 18 who had a stem cell transplant for acute lymphoblastic leukemia, so the T cells may come from the graft donor. The chain couples TRBV20-1 to TRBJ2-1; tentative D call: TRBD1 (6 bases). Sequences were derived from PBMCs, mostly from graft donor cells, sampled 180 days after TCRalphabeta/CD19-depleted stem cell transplant. The CDR3 bases are TGCAGTGCTATGGGGACACTCAACAATGAGCAGTTCTTC. Translated: CSAMGTLNNEQFF.